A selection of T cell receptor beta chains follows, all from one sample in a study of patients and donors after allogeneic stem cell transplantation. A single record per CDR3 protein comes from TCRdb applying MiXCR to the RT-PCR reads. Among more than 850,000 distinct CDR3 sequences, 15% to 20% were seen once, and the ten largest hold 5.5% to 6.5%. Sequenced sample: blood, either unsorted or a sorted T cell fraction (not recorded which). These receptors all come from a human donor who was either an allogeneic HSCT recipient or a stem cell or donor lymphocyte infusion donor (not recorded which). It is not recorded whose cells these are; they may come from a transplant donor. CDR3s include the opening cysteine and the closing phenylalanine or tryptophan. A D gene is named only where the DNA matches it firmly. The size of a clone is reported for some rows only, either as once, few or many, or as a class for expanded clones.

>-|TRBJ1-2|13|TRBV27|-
TGTGCCAGCAGTTTATCAGGGGGTAATGGCTACACCTTC
CASSLSGGNGYTF
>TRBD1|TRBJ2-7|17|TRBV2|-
TGTGCCAGCAGTGAAGGAGGGACAGGGGTCGACCCCTACGAGCAGTACTTC
CASSEGGTGVDPYEQYF
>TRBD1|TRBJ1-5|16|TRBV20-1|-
TGCAGTGCTAGTAGAATGGGGACAGCCAAAGGTCAGCCCCAGCATTTT
CSASRMGTAKGQPQHF
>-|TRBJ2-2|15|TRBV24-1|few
TGTGCCACCAGTGCTAGGGTTGGTCAATCCGGGGAGCTGTTTTTT
CATSARVGQSGELFF
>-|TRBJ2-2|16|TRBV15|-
TGTGCCACCAGCAGAGGAGGTCGGATGGGGACCGGGGAGCTGTTTTTT
CATSRGGRMGTGELFF
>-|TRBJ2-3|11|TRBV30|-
TGTGCCTGGAGCCCCCAGGATACGCAGTATTTT
CAWSPQDTQYF
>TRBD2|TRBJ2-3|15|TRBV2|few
TGTGCCAGCAGTGAGGTACTAGCGAGCACAGATACGCAGTATTTT
CASSEVLASTDTQYF
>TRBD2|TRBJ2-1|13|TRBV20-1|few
TGCAGTGCTAGGACTAGCGGGCTTGGTGAGCAGTTCTTC
CSARTSGLGEQFF
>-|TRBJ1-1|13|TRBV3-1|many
TGTGCCAGCAGCCAACTAACGGGGTCGGAAGCTTTCTTT
CASSQLTGSEAFF
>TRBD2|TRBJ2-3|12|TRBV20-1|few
TGCAGTGCTGACAGCGGGGCAGATACGCAGTATTTT
CSADSGADTQYF
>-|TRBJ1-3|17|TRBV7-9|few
TGTGCCAGCAGCTTAAAGGGGGAAAGTGGCTCTGGAAACACCATATATTTT
CASSLKGESGSGNTIYF
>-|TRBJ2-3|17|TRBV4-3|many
TGCGCCAGCAGCCAAGATTTCCTCGACCTTAGCACAGATACGCAGTATTTT
CASSQDFLDLSTDTQYF
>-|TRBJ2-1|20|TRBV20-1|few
TGCAGTGCTAGAGAGCCTAGAGGGAGGAAAACCATTATCCCGTACAATGAGCAGTTCTTC
CSAREPRGRKTIIPYNEQFF
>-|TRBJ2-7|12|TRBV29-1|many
TGCAGCGTCCGAGGGGACGGCTACGAGCAGTACTTC
CSVRGDGYEQYF
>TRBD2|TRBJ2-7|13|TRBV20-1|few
TGCAGTGCTAGAGGGACTAGCTCCTACGAGCAGTACTTC
CSARGTSSYEQYF
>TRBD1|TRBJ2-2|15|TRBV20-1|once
TGCAGTGCTAGGGAAACAGGGGCGAACACCGGGGAGCTGTTTTTT
CSARETGANTGELFF
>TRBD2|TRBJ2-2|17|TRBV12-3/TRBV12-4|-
TGTGCCAGCAGTCTACAGGTGGGAGGGCGGCACACCGGGGAGCTGTTTTTT
CASSLQVGGRHTGELFF
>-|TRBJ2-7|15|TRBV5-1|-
TGCGCCAGCAGCCCCTTGGGGGGATACCCCTACGAGCAGTACTTC
CASSPLGGYPYEQYF
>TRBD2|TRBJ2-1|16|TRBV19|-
TGTGCCAGTAGTATGCTTCCTAGCGGGGCCACCAATGAGCAGTTCTTC
CASSMLPSGATNEQFF
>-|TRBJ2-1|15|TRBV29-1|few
TGCAGCGTTGATGCCCGACTAGAATTAGGACATGAGCAGTTCTTC
CSVDARLELGHEQFF
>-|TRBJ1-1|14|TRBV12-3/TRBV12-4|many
TGTGCCAGCAGGGCCCGGGGAGTGAACACTGAAGCTTTCTTT
CASRARGVNTEAFF
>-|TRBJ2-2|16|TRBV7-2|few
TGTGCCAGCAGCTTACAGGAGTTCCGAGGAACCGGGGAGCTGTTTTTT
CASSLQEFRGTGELFF
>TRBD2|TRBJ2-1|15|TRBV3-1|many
TGTGCCAGCAGCCTGACTAGCGATTCCTACAATGAGCAGTTCTTC
CASSLTSDSYNEQFF
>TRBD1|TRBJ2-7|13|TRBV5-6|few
TGTGCCAGCAGCCGGGACAGAAGTAACGAGCAGTACTTC
CASSRDRSNEQYF
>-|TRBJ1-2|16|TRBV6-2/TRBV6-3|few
TGTGCCAGCATCAACGACGGGTTTGGGGAGAACTATGGCTACACCTTC
CASINDGFGENYGYTF
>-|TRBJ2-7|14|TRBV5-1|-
TGCGCCAGCAGCTTGGCGGGCAGGGTCTACGAGCAGTACTTC
CASSLAGRVYEQYF
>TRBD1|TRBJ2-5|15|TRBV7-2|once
TGTGCCAGCAGCACGTGGGGACAGGGCCAAGAGACCCAGTACTTC
CASSTWGQGQETQYF
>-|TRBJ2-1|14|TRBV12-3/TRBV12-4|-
TGTGCCAGCAGGAGACGGGAGAGGTACAATGAGCAGTTCTTC
CASRRRERYNEQFF
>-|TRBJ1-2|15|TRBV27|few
TGTGCCAGCAGTTATTTGCCAGCGACTAACTATGGCTACACCTTC
CASSYLPATNYGYTF
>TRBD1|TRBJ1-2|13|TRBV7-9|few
TGTGCCAGCAGCGTTACAGGGGGATCTGGCTACACCTTC
CASSVTGGSGYTF
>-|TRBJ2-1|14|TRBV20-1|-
TGCAGTGCTAGAGAAGCGGACCCCTACAATGAGCAGTTCTTC
CSAREADPYNEQFF
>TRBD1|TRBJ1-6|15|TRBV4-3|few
TGCGCCAGCGCCGTAACAGGGGATGGCGGTTCACCCCTCCACTTT
CASAVTGDGGSPLHF
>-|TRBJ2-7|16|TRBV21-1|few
TGTGCCAGCAGCAAAGACGTTAGGGACAGCCTCTACGAGCAGTACTTC
CASSKDVRDSLYEQYF
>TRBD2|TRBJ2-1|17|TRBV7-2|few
TGTGCCAGCAGCTTAGCGAAATTGCGGGGGGGGGTCAATGAGCAGTTCTTC
CASSLAKLRGGVNEQFF
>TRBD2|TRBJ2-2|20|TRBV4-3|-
TGCGCCAGCAGCCAAGATGGGGGGGGAACAGGCAGGGTGAGCACCGGGGAGCTGTTTTTT
CASSQDGGGTGRVSTGELFF
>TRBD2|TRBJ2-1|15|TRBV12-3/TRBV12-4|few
TGTGCCAGCAGTCTCCAGGGACTAGCGGGAGTTGAGCAGTTCTTC
CASSLQGLAGVEQFF
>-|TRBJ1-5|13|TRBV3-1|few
TGTGCCAGCAGCCAGGCGGGTTGGGGGCCCCAGCATTTT
CASSQAGWGPQHF
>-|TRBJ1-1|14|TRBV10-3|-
TGTGCCATCAGTGAACGGGGAAGGGACACTGAAGCTTTCTTT
CAISERGRDTEAFF
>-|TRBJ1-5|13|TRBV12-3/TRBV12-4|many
TGTGCCAGCAGTTTATCGGCCAATCAGCCCCAGCATTTT
CASSLSANQPQHF
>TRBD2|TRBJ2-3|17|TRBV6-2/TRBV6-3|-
TGTGCCAGCAGCCTCCTGGGACTAGCGGTCCACACAGATACGCAGTATTTT
CASSLLGLAVHTDTQYF
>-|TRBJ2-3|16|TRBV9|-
TGTGCCAGCAGCGTAGCGATGGGACACCCCACAGATACGCAGTATTTT
CASSVAMGHPTDTQYF
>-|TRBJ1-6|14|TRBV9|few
TGTGCCAGCAGCGTAGACCCCCTCAATTCACCCCTCCACTTT
CASSVDPLNSPLHF
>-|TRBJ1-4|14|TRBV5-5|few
TGTGCCAGCAGCCAAAACCGGGTCCGTGAAAAACTGTTTTTT
CASSQNRVREKLFF